The T cell receptor beta chain described here comes from a study of PD-L1 blockade in urothelial cancer. Study information: Samples came from 3 weeks, at the second dose, and 6 weeks into treatment.

The germline V gene encodes CDR1 SQVTM and CDR2 ANQGSEA. V shed 6 bases and J 2 bases; nucleotides not matched to a gene: 3. The CDR3 is 12 amino acids. On this clone: This sample includes further DNA sequences coding for the same CDR3.

Sequenced by immunoSEQ multiplex PCR; TCRdb stores in-frame clones only, minus some. The table records about 120,000 clones, roughly 90% of them present only once. Time point in this sample: peripheral blood 6 weeks after treatment start. Urothelial carcinoma, locally advanced or metastatic, affected the patients. This sample comprised PBMCs, obtained around atezolizumab (anti-PD-L1) treatment. The rearrangement uses TRBV29-1 and TRBJ2-5; TRBD1 matches 7 bases. The TCR originated in a man between 60 and 70 years old with urothelial cancer. CDR3 bases: TGCAGCGTCTACAGGGGTCAAGAGACCCAGTACTTC. Its translation: CSVYRGQETQYF.